Listed here are 18 T cell receptor beta chains from one sample, sequenced in a study of neoadjuvant anti-PD-1 for oral cavity cancer. Profiled with immunoSEQ multiplex PCR; TCRdb holds only in-frame clones, not every one. The sample contains some 4,600 clones, 58% of which appear only once. Here the sequenced sample was tumor tissue, taken before nivolumab (anti-PD-1) treatment. All receptors come from a person aged 40 to 85 with oral cavity squamous cell carcinoma.

This clone was seen only a few times. The chain recombines TRBV6-5 with TRBJ1-1, with D uncertain. Trimming took off 8 bases at V and 4 bases at J, with 11 bases between the two ends. CDR1 is MNHEY, CDR2 SVGAGI, per germline. The CDR3 spans 12 residues. CDR3 loop: CASEGLGTEAFF. CDR3 DNA: TGTGCCAGCGAGGGATTGGGCACTGAAGCTTTCTTT.

Of note for this clone: Relative to the germline gene, one junction end is altered; a read error may explain this. The chain is built from TRBV7-9 and TRBJ2-3, with D maybe TRBD1 (5 bases). The CDR3 sequence is 14 residues long. In germline, CDR1 is SEHNR, CDR2 FQNEAQ (reference sequence). In DNA, the CDR3 is TGTGCCGGCAGCTTACCAGGGAGCACAGATACGCAGTATTTT. Translating it yields CAGSLPGSTDTQYF.

This clone was detected only a few times. In nucleotides, the CDR3 is TGCGCCAGCAGCTTGGGACTAGACAATGAGCAGTTCTTC. Its translation is CASSLGLDNEQFF. This sequence joins TRBV5-1 and TRBJ2-1; D perhaps matches TRBD2 (6 bases). The CDR3 is 13 residues long. Germline CDR1 SGHRS, CDR2 YFSETQ. The V and J ends lost 0 bases and 5 bases respectively, with 6 bases between them.

In nucleotides, the CDR3 is TGCAGCGTTGAAGATCCGGGGGCCAGCTCCTACGAGCAGTACTTC. This sequence encodes CSVEDPGASSYEQYF. V gene TRBV29-1 combines with J gene TRBJ2-7; D is tentatively TRBD1 or TRBD2 (6 bases each). Trimming pared 0 bases from V and 0 bases from J, leaving 12 bases between. CDR3 length equals 15 residues. Per the germline V gene, CDR1 is SQVTM and CDR2 is ANQGSEA.

The rearrangement joins TRBV4-1 to TRBJ1-6, with unresolved D. V was cut by 1 base and J by 9 bases, with 13 bases left in between. CDR1 and CDR2 (germline): MGHRA, YSYEKL. The CDR3 length is 15 residues. This chain's CDR3 is CASSQASQTFSPLHF. Written as DNA, the CDR3 is TGCGCCAGCAGCCAAGCCAGCCAGACATTTTCACCCCTCCACTTT.

The J gene is TRBJ2-1, the V gene TRBV21-1; TRBD1, the table's D call, lacks a check against the DNA. TRBV21-1 is a known pseudogene. The CDR3 is 18 residues long. In nucleotides, the CDR3 is TGTGCCAGCAGCCGAAGCAGAGGGACACACCTCGTTTACAATGAGCAGTTCTTC. This codes for CASSRSRGTHLVYNEQFF.

This clone was seen more than once but under ten times. The V and J genes are TRBV27 and TRBJ1-5; 8 nucleotides agree with TRBD1. CDR3 size: 15 residues. Looked up from germline, CDR1 is MNHEY and CDR2 is SMNVEV (reference sequence). Unmatched junction bases numbered 9, after V lost 4 bases and J lost 7 bases. The chain's CDR3 is CASSSRQGRIQPQHF. The CDR3 DNA sequence: TGTGCCAGCAGTTCAAGACAGGGGCGGATACAGCCCCAGCATTTT.

This clone has only a few counts. The V gene is TRBV14, the J gene TRBJ1-1; possible D gene TRBD1, 5 bases. V lost 5 bases, J lost 6 bases, and 13 bases lay in between. Germline assignment: CDR1 SGHDN and CDR2 FVKESK. The CDR3 consists of 13 residues. CDR3 sequence reads: CASSSRDPPEAFF. CDR3 sequence (DNA): TGTGCCAGCAGCTCACGGGACCCCCCTGAAGCTTTCTTT.

The CDR3 sequence is CAISKRPDASTDTQYF. CDR3 nucleotide sequence: TGTGCCATCAGTAAACGGCCAGACGCTAGCACAGATACGCAGTATTTT. The chain combines TRBV10-3 with TRBJ2-3; D is unclear. Germline V gene lookup returns CDR1 ENHRY and CDR2 SYGVKD. CDR3 length: 16 residues. Trimming left V 5 bases short and J 0 bases short, with 15 bases between.

This chain connects TRBV23-1 to TRBJ1-4, with D tentatively TRBD1 (6 bases). TRBV23-1 is sorted into the ORF group, with uncertain function. The V end lost 3 bases, the J end lost 5 bases, and 16 bases lay between the germline ends. This CDR3 has 16 amino acids. This CDR3 reads CASSQGHLSSNEKLFF. The CDR3 bases are TGCGCCAGCAGTCAGGGACATCTGTCTTCCAATGAAAAACTGTTTTTT.

CDR3 amino acids: CASSPNILAGKNTGELFF. CDR3 nucleotide sequence: TGTGCCAGCTCACCGAATATACTAGCGGGAAAGAACACCGGGGAGCTGTTTTTT. The V call is TRBV18, the J call TRBJ2-2; 10 positions match TRBD2. Per the germline V gene, CDR1 is KGHSH and CDR2 is LQKENI. CDR3 length: 18 residues. V gave up 3 bases and J gave up 1 base; unmatched junction bases: 8. Complete variable domain (other parts from reference TRBV18 and TRBJ2-2): NAGVMQNPRHLVRRRGQEARLRCSPMKGHSHVYWYRQLPEEGLKFMVYLQKENIIDESGMPKERFSAEFPKEGPSILRIQQVVRGDSAAYFCASSPNILAGKNTGELFFGEGSRLTVL.

This clone was seen more than once but under ten times. V usage is TRBV29-1 and J usage is TRBJ1-5, with 7 bases matching TRBD1. Germline assignment: CDR1 SQVTM and CDR2 ANQGSEA. The V segment lost 4 bases and the J segment 3 bases; nucleotides outside the gene matches: 3. CDR3 size: 13 residues. The CDR3 is CSVAGQDNQPQHF. The DNA for the CDR3 is TGCAGCGTTGCAGGACAGGACAATCAGCCCCAGCATTTT. The full variable domain, with the rest looked up from reference TRBV29-1 and TRBJ1-5, is SAVISQKPSRDICQRGTSLTIQCQVDSQVTMMFWYRQQPGQSLTLIATANQGSEATYESGFVIDKFPISRPNLTFSTLTVSNMSPEDSSIYLCSVAGQDNQPQHFGDGTRLSIL.

The chain employs TRBV19 and TRBJ1-5; D is perhaps TRBD1 (6 bases). CDR1 and CDR2 (germline): LNHDA, SQIVND (reference sequence). The CDR3 spans 15 residues. V gave up 1 base and J gave up 0 bases, with 7 bases separating them. The CDR3 is CASSIGGHSNQPQHF. In nucleotides, the CDR3 is TGTGCCAGTAGTATAGGGGGACATAGCAATCAGCCCCAGCATTTT.

V gene TRBV5-1 combines with J gene TRBJ1-1, with D unresolved. This CDR3 region has 14 residues. Germline assignment: CDR1 SGHRS and CDR2 YFSETQ. Trimming pared 0 bases from V and 2 bases from J, leaving 8 bases between. The CDR3 protein is CASSLGGDNTEAFF. CDR3 DNA sequence: TGCGCCAGCAGCTTGGGCGGAGACAACACTGAAGCTTTCTTT.

This clone was recorded only once. V gene TRBV5-1 combines with J gene TRBJ1-1, with a weak D call TRBD1 (5 bases). Trimming cost V 5 bases and J 2 bases, with 10 bases left between them. The CDR3 is 13 residues long. Germline V gene sequence: CDR1 SGHRS, CDR2 YFSETQ. The CDR3: CASRWDGNTEAFF. The CDR3 DNA sequence: TGCGCCAGCAGGTGGGACGGAAACACTGAAGCTTTCTTT. The variable domain in full, with the rest retrieved from reference TRBV5-1 and TRBJ1-1, is KAGVTQTPRYLIKTRGQQVTLSCSPISGHRSVSWYQQTPGQGLQFLFEYFSETQRNKGNFPGRFSGRQFSNSRSEMNVSTLELGDSALYLCASRWDGNTEAFFGQGTRLTVV.

The rearrangement links TRBV29-1 to TRBJ1-1; no firm D call. Trimming cost V 3 bases and J 4 bases, with 12 bases left between them. The CDR3 spans 13 residues. The germline V gene has CDR1 SQVTM and CDR2 ANQGSEA. The CDR3 protein is CSVEVLSGTEAFF. CDR3 nucleotides: TGCAGCGTTGAGGTGCTGAGTGGCACTGAAGCTTTCTTT.

The rearrangement joins TRBV11-3 to TRBJ2-5; 15 bases fit TRBD2. CDR1 is SGHNT, CDR2 YENEEA, per germline. Germline trimming cut 5 bases from V and 5 bases from J; bases unmatched to any gene: 6. The CDR3 covers 16 residues. CDR3 amino acids: CASSPGLAGGGETQYF. In nucleotides, the CDR3 is TGTGCCAGCAGCCCCGGACTAGCGGGAGGGGGCGAGACCCAGTACTTC.

The gene calls are TRBV6-1 and TRBJ1-1, with unresolved D. The germline CDR1 and CDR2 sequences are MNHNS and SASEGT. The CDR3 covers 13 residues. V was trimmed by 4 bases and J by 0 bases, leaving 6 bases between them. The CDR3 protein is CASSGWMNTEAFF. The DNA of the CDR3 is TGTGCCAGCAGTGGATGGATGAACACTGAAGCTTTCTTT.